Listed here are 18 T cell receptor beta chains from one sample, sequenced in a study of tissue T cells after allogeneic stem cell transplantation (dated by TCRdb to 2022 to 2024). Receptor amplification or capture employed the immunoSEQ multiplex PCR assay. TCRdb's version of the immuneACCESS table is confined to in-frame rearrangements and falls short of the full clone set. An unresolved V gene accounts for under half of the shortfall where checked; the remainder is of unknown origin. The sample table lists 20,000 to 25,000 clones, approximately 69% of them with a count of one. The leading ten clones occupy approximately 0.41% of the sample. The specimen was blood. Receptors originate from a female BALB/c mouse in good health. These mice carry the MHC haplotype H2-d.

As concerns this clone: Gene names denote mouse genes. The read comes to an end 1 residue before the CDR3 does, leaving the germline J gene to fill in the end. The V gene is TRBV29, the J gene TRBJ2-5, with 7 nucleotides matching TRBD1. With 6 bases clipped from V and 8 bases from J, the junction kept 5 bases outside the gene matches. Germline values: CDR1 MSHET, CDR2 SYDVDS. This CDR3 is 12 amino acids long. The sequenced CDR3 bases are TGTGCTAGCAGCGACAGGGTCGCCACCCAGTAC. This codes for CASSDRVATQY. The whole CDR3 reads CASSDRVATQYF.

As for this clone: Gene labels here are mouse ones. Read coverage stops 1 residue before the CDR3 terminus; the germline J gene supplies the remainder. This chain uses TRBV19 with TRBJ2-7; 7 bases line up with TRBD2. Trimming cost V 2 bases and J 0 bases; bases outside gene matches: 2. CDR1 is FNHDT, CDR2 SITEND, per germline (reference sequence). This CDR3 region has 14 residues. The CDR3 bases that were read are TGTGCCAGCAGTATCCTGGGGGACTCCTATGAACAGTAC. As protein: CASSILGDSYEQY. The full CDR3 protein reads CASSILGDSYEQYF.

A note on this clone: Gene names and germline match the mouse. The read finishes 1 residue shy of the CDR3 end, and the germline J gene is used to complete it. The chain has TRBV13-3 and TRBJ2-4; 7 bases fit TRBD1. This CDR3 is built from 16 residues. J gave up 2 bases and V 3 bases, and 9 bases lay outside the gene matches. Germline-derived CDR1 and CDR2 are NNHDY and SYVADS. The CDR3 reads CASSAPRQGAQNTLYF. Incomplete CDR3 DNA: TGTGCCAGCAGTGCCCCGAGACAGGGCGCTCAAAACACCTTGTAC.

This clone was counted once. Genes and germline come from the mouse. The read gets to within 1 residue of the CDR3 end, and the germline J gene fills in the rest. This chain links TRBV2 with TRBJ2-4; D is possibly TRBD1 (6 bases). Germline V CDR1 and CDR2: LGHNA, YSYQKL. V lost 2 bases to trimming and J lost 3 bases, with 9 bases between them. The CDR3 loop spans 14 amino acids. CDR3 in amino acids: CASSQPGQQNTLYF. The part of the CDR3 DNA that was read is TGTGCCAGCAGCCAACCGGGACAACAAAACACCTTGTAC.

Points on this clone: The junction differs from germline at one of its ends, possibly a read error. Genes and germline are mouse. The read gets to within 1 residue of the CDR3 end, and the germline J gene fills in the rest. This rearrangement joins TRBV13-3 to TRBJ2-4, with 12 bases identical to TRBD2. Germline CDR1 NNHDY, CDR2 SYVADS. The CDR3 is 17 residues long. This CDR3 reads CAGSRDWGGAGQNTLYF. The DNA read from the CDR3 is TGTGCCGGCAGCCGCGACTGGGGGGGCGCGGGTCAAAACACCTTGTAC. Supplemented by reference TRBV13-3 and TRBJ2-4, the full variable domain reads EAAVTQSPRSKVAVTGGKVTLSCHQTNNHDYMYWYRQDTGHGLRLIHYSYVADSTEKGDIPDGYKASRPSQENFSLILELASLSQTAVYFCAGSRDWGGAGQNTLYFGAGTRLSVL.

About this clone: Gene names refer to mouse genes. The read ends 1 residue early relative to the CDR3; the germline J gene fills the gap. The rearrangement uses TRBV14 and TRBJ2-3; TRBD2 matches 10 bases. Germline V lookup: CDR1 SGHDT, CDR2 FRDEAV. Trimming at V came to 5 bases and at J to 0 bases, leaving 3 bases not matched to a gene. The CDR3 contains 15 residues. CDR3 sequence: CASSRLGGSAETLYF. The part of the CDR3 DNA that was read is TGTGCCAGCAGCCGACTGGGGGGTAGTGCAGAAACGCTGTAT.

Notes on this clone: A junction end diverges from the germline sequence, so it may reflect a read error. Mouse gene names apply. The read is 1 residue too short to cover the CDR3 end, so that end is filled in from the germline J gene. The chain couples TRBV13-2 to TRBJ1-3; TRBD1 matches at 8 bases. Germline lookup yields CDR1 NNHNN and CDR2 SYGAGS (reference sequence). The CDR3 runs to 15 residues. CDR3 loop: CASSDSGGAGNMLYF. Partial CDR3 DNA: TGTGCCAGCAGTGACTCAGGGGGCGCTGGAAATATGCTCTAT.

With respect to this clone: Gene names refer to mouse genes. The CDR3 extends 1 residue past the end of the read, so its final part is completed from the germline J gene. The chain recombines TRBV2 with TRBJ1-5; 7 nucleotides line up with TRBD1. Trimming took 2 bases from V and 2 from J; bases not matched to a gene: 0. Germline CDR1 is LGHNA and CDR2 is YSYQKL. The CDR3 has 14 amino acids. The sequenced part of the CDR3 DNA is TGTGCCAGCAGCCAAACAGGGGACAACCAGGCTCCGCTT. Encoded protein: CASSQTGDNQAPL. The full CDR3 protein reads CASSQTGDNQAPLF.

Of note for this clone: Genes and germline are mouse. Read data end 1 residue before the CDR3 end; the end is taken from the germline J gene. This sequence joins TRBV4 and TRBJ1-2; TRBD1 is a possible D gene (6 bases). The germline V gene has CDR1 LGHDT and CDR2 YNNKQL (reference sequence). The CDR3 has 13 amino acids. The V and J ends lost 4 bases and 4 bases respectively, with 10 bases between them. The CDR3 is CASSLQGFSDYTF. The CDR3 bases that were read are TGTGCCAGCAGCTTACAGGGATTCTCCGACTACACC.

A note on this clone: Genes here carry mouse names. The read stops 1 residue short of the end of the CDR3; the missing end is completed from the germline J gene. The chain recombines TRBV31 with TRBJ2-7; no definite D call. The germline V and J ends were trimmed by 1 base and 4 bases, with 8 bases remaining between them. This CDR3 has 12 residues. Germline V lookup: CDR1 GKSSPN, CDR2 SITVG. CDR3 bases read: TGTGCCTGGAGTCGGCATCTATATGAACAGTAC. Protein product: CAWSRHLYEQY. Given in full, the CDR3 is CAWSRHLYEQYF.

Comment on this clone: Gene names and germline refer to mouse. The CDR3 is cut off 1 residue early in the read; its end comes from the germline J gene. The V and J genes are TRBV13-3 and TRBJ2-5, with TRBD1 identical over 9 bases. The CDR3 consists of 14 residues. Germline lookup yields CDR1 NNHDY and CDR2 SYVADS. The V and J ends lost 5 bases and 2 bases, in that order; junction bases with no gene match: 3. The CDR3 sequence: CASSRTGVQDTQYF. Incomplete CDR3 DNA: TGTGCCAGCAGCAGGACAGGGGTCCAAGACACCCAGTAC.

Notes on this clone: The listed genes are named as in mouse. The read terminates 1 residue before the CDR3 end, so the remaining end is supplied by the germline J gene. The rearrangement links TRBV17 to TRBJ1-4; D is perhaps TRBD1 (5 bases). The CDR3 length is 15 residues. Germline loops: CDR1 MNHDT, CDR2 YYDKIL. Trimming took off 6 bases at V and 0 bases at J, with 11 bases between the two ends. This CDR3 is CASRRGGISNERLFF. CDR3 bases read: TGTGCTAGCAGGAGGGGCGGAATTTCCAACGAAAGATTATTT.

In its sample, this clone was seen a few times. Each gene name is a mouse one. The CDR3 end lies 1 residue beyond the end of the read and is filled in from the germline J gene. The V call is TRBV31, the J call TRBJ2-7; 7 nucleotides match TRBD1. CDR1 is GKSSPN, CDR2 SITVG, per germline. Trimming removed 1 base from V and 0 bases from J; junction bases left unmatched: 3. The CDR3 is made up of 14 amino acids. Partial CDR3 DNA: TGTGCCTGGAGTCAAGGGACAGCCTCCTATGAACAGTAC. It translates to CAWSQGTASYEQY. From start to end, the CDR3 is CAWSQGTASYEQYF.

Details on this clone: Any gene name here is a mouse gene name. Coverage ceases 1 residue before the CDR3 finishes, and the germline J gene fills in the end. The J gene is TRBJ2-1, the V gene TRBV13-2, with D tentatively TRBD1 or TRBD2 (5 bases each). CDR1 is NNHNN, CDR2 SYGAGS, per germline (reference sequence). The CDR3 covers 15 residues. The V and J ends lost 0 bases and 7 bases respectively, with 14 bases between them. The CDR3 DNA, read in part, is TGTGCCAGCGGTGATGCACCCGGGGGTCTGGCTGAGCAGTTC. It encodes CASGDAPGGLAEQF. The entire CDR3 is CASGDAPGGLAEQFF.

Points on this clone: The gene symbols are mouse symbols. With the read ending 1 residue before the CDR3 end, the germline J gene is used to fill in that end. The genes are TRBV1 and TRBJ2-3; D is unresolved. CDR1 NSQYPW and CDR2 LRSPGD come from the germline V gene (reference sequence). The length of the CDR3 is 13 residues. V lost 2 bases, J lost 1 base, and 4 bases lay in between. CDR3 residues: CTCSASGAETLYF. CDR3 bases read: TGCACCTGCAGTGCATCAGGTGCAGAAACGCTGTAT.

Worth noting for this clone: Gene names and germline match the mouse. The CDR3: CASSLPGETLYF. Incomplete CDR3 DNA: TGTGCCAGCAGTTTACCCGGGGAAACGCTGTAT. The chain has TRBV14 and TRBJ2-3, with D unresolved. The CDR3 end is not reached by the read, which stops 1 residue before it; the germline J gene fills it in. There are 12 residues in the CDR3. V was trimmed by 2 bases and J by 6 bases, leaving 7 bases between them. CDR1 is SGHDT, CDR2 FRDEAV, per germline.

The sample holds one count of this clone. Genes and germline come from the mouse. The CDR3 extends 1 residue past the end of the read, so its final part is completed from the germline J gene. This chain joins TRBV30 and TRBJ2-4; D may be TRBD1 (6 bases). The length of the CDR3 is 12 residues. V lost 5 bases and J 3 bases, leaving 9 bases between the germline ends. Germline loops: CDR1 SQVVS, CDR2 ANEGSEA. The sequenced part of the CDR3 DNA is TGTAGTTCTCTCACAGGGCAAAACACCTTGTAC. Protein product: CSSLTGQNTLY. The full CDR3 protein reads CSSLTGQNTLYF. Based on the CDR3 plus reference TRBV30 and TRBJ2-4, the full variable domain is SVLLYQKPNRDICQSGTSLKIQCVADSQVVSMFWYQQFQEQSLMLMATANEGSEATYESGFTKDKFPISRPNLTFSTLTVNNARPGDSSIYFCSSLTGQNTLYFGAGTRLSVL.

Of note for this clone: The genes and germline here are from mouse. Other DNA sequences of this sample code for an identical CDR3. CDR3 in amino acids: CASSQDRVNQDTQYF. CDR3 DNA (partial): TGTGCCAGCAGCCAAGACCGGGTTAACCAAGACACCCAGTAC. V gene TRBV5 combines with J gene TRBJ2-5; D not resolved. The read terminates 1 residue ahead of where the CDR3 ends, so the germline J gene completes it. The CDR3 consists of 15 residues. CDR1 is LGHNA and CDR2 is YNLKQL in the germline V gene (reference sequence). Trimming pared 0 bases from V and 0 bases from J, leaving 7 bases between.